Here is one TCR beta chain with its context. These data come from a study of T cell changes during pregnancy in multiple sclerosis. This CDR3 has 17 amino acids. Trimming shortened V by 2 bases and J by 8 bases, and 24 bases separated the two germline ends. Germline CDR1 and CDR2: ENHRY and SYGVKD. Some clones are missing from TCRdb's copy, which holds only in-frame ones; the method was immunoSEQ multiplex PCR. Among almost 35,000 clones listed, roughly 88% were seen once. Sequencing was performed on peripheral blood, taken in the second trimester of pregnancy. The chain joins TRBV10-3 to TRBJ1-1; weak D call: TRBD1 (5 bases). The source is a female donor in good health, enrolled as a control in a pregnancy study. The CDR3 DNA reads as TGTGCCATCAGTGAGACGCCCTTACAAGTCACAGGCCACGAAGCTTTCTTT. Translating gives CAISETPLQVTGHEAFF.